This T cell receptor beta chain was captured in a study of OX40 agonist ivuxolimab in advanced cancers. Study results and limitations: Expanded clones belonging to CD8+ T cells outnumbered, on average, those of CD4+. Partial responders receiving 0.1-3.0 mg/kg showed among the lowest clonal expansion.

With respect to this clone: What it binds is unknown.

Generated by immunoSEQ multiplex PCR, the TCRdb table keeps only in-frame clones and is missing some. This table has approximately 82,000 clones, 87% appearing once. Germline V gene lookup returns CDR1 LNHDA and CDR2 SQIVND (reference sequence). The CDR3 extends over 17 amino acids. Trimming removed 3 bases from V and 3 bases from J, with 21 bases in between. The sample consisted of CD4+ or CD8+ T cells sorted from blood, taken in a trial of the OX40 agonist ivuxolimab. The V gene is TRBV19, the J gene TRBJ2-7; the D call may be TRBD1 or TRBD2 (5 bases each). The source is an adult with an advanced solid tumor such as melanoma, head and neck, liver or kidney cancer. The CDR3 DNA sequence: TGTGCCAGTAGTATCCTTCCGGGACCTTCGACCATCTACGAGCAGTACTTC. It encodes CASSILPGPSTIYEQYF.